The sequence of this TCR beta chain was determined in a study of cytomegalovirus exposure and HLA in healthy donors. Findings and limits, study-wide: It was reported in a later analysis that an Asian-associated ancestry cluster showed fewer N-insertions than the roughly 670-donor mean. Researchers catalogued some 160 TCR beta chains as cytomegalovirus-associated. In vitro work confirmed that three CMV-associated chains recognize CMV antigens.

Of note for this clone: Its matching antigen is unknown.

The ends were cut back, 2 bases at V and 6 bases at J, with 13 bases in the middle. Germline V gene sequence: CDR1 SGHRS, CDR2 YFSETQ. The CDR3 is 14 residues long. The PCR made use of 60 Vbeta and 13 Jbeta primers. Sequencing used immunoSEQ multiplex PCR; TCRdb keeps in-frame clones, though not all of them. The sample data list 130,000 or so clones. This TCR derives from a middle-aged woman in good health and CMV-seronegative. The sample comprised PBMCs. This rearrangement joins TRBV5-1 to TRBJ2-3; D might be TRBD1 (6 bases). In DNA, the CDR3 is TGCGCCAGCAGCTTCCGGGACACCGGCGATACGCAGTATTTT. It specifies CASSFRDTGDTQYF.